Shown below are 11 T cell receptor beta chains from a single sample sequenced in a study of shared clonotypes between healthy human individuals. Sequenced by immunoSEQ multiplex PCR; TCRdb stores in-frame clones only, minus some. The sample has about 530,000 clones; 90% to 96% are singletons. The specimen sequenced was naive CD4+ T cells sorted from blood. Indicated subset: CD45RA+ positively selected. All receptors derive from a woman aged 25 to 39 in good health.

The genes are TRBV5-6 and TRBJ2-2, with 11 nucleotides matching TRBD2. V lost 1 base, J lost 4 bases, and 6 bases stayed unmatched. This CDR3 spans 17 amino acids. In germline, CDR1 is SGHDT, CDR2 YYEEEE. CDR3: CASSLTSGSFSTGELFF. The DNA for the CDR3 is TGTGCCAGCAGCTTGACTAGCGGGAGTTTTAGCACCGGGGAGCTGTTTTTT.

This chain joins TRBV18 and TRBJ2-7, with TRBD1 matching over 7 bases. V gave up 2 bases and J gave up 5 bases; unmatched junction bases: 9. The CDR3 extends over 15 amino acids. Germline CDR1 reads KGHSH; CDR2 reads LQKENI. Written as DNA, the CDR3 is TGTGCCAGCTCACCAGGAAGGGGGCGATACGACGAGCAGTACTTC. Protein: CASSPGRGRYDEQYF.

The chain combines TRBV5-1 with TRBJ2-1, with TRBD1 matching over 10 bases. V was pared by 3 bases and J by 3 bases, with 6 bases of the junction left unmatched. Germline loops: CDR1 SGHRS, CDR2 YFSETQ. This CDR3 is 16 amino acids long. CDR3 protein: CASSSRQGAIYNEQFF. DNA of the CDR3: TGCGCCAGCAGCTCCCGACAGGGGGCCATCTACAATGAGCAGTTCTTC.

This clone was detected once. This chain uses TRBV10-3 with TRBJ2-5; 11 bases fit TRBD2. Germline CDR1 reads ENHRY; CDR2 reads SYGVKD. V trimming: 4 bases; J trimming: 3 bases; junction bases outside the gene matches: 10. This CDR3 spans 17 amino acids. The CDR3 sequence is CAISGQGPGLAEETQYF. In DNA form, the CDR3 reads TGTGCCATCAGTGGTCAAGGACCGGGACTAGCGGAAGAGACCCAGTACTTC.

The rearrangement uses TRBV5-6 and TRBJ1-5; the D is unclear. The CDR3 totals 12 residues. CDR1 and CDR2 (germline): SGHDT, YYEEEE. The V gene lost 6 bases and the J gene lost 5 bases, with 9 bases spanning the gap. The CDR3 coding sequence is TGTGCCAGCAAGAGGCACGATCAGCCCCAGCATTTT. It is translated as CASKRHDQPQHF.

The chain employs TRBV6-1 and TRBJ1-2; the match to TRBD1 covers 9 bases. CDR1 and CDR2 from the germline V gene are MNHNS and SASEGT. This CDR3 spans 15 amino acids. Unmatched junction bases numbered 5, after V lost 3 bases and J lost 3 bases. CDR3 residues: CASSDRQGGDYGYTF. CDR3 bases: TGTGCCAGCAGTGATAGACAGGGGGGGGACTATGGCTACACCTTC.

The count of this clone is one. The chain has TRBV4-1 and TRBJ2-3; 9 bases are shared with TRBD2. The CDR3 has 17 residues. The germline V gene encodes CDR1 MGHRA and CDR2 YSYEKL. Germline trimming cut 5 bases from V and 4 bases from J; bases unmatched to any gene: 13. CDR3: CASSSFLGTSLPDTQYF. DNA of the CDR3: TGCGCCAGCAGCTCTTTTCTGGGGACTAGCTTACCAGATACGCAGTATTTT.

J is TRBJ2-5 and V is TRBV5-1; 10 nucleotides align to TRBD2. The V gene's germline CDR1 is SGHRS and CDR2 YFSETQ. V lost 0 bases and J lost 3; bases outside the gene matches: 11. The CDR3 is made up of 18 amino acids. The DNA of the CDR3 is TGCGCCAGCAGCTTGGCGGCTAGCGGGAGTCATCAGGAAGAGACCCAGTACTTC. As protein: CASSLAASGSHQEETQYF.

The chain recombines TRBV19 with TRBJ1-5; tentatively, D is TRBD1 (5 bases). V was trimmed by 3 bases and J by 7 bases, leaving 13 bases between them. The germline V gene has CDR1 LNHDA and CDR2 SQIVND (reference sequence). The CDR3 extends over 14 amino acids. The CDR3 sequence is CASSIFGGHQPQHF. The CDR3 DNA follows: TGTGCCAGTAGTATCTTCGGGGGTCACCAGCCCCAGCATTTT.

This sequence joins TRBV4-2 and TRBJ2-2, with 8 bases aligning to TRBD2. V was clipped by 2 bases and J by 5 bases; unmatched bases: 7. CDR1 is LGHNA and CDR2 is YNFKEQ in the germline V gene. The length of the CDR3 is 16 residues. The CDR3 coding sequence is TGTGCCAGCAGCCAACCAGGCGGGGGGCTGACCGGGGAGCTGTTTTTT. The encoded protein is CASSQPGGGLTGELFF.

This rearrangement joins TRBV28 to TRBJ2-7; 8 nucleotides align to TRBD2. The ends lost 4 bases at V and 6 bases at J; junction bases unmatched: 8. CDR3 length: 14 residues. Germline CDR1 reads MDHEN; CDR2 reads SYDVKM. Here the CDR3 reads CASSSPGLGREQYF. As DNA, the CDR3 is TGTGCCAGCAGTTCTCCGGGACTAGGGCGCGAGCAGTACTTC. The complete variable domain, with remaining parts taken from reference TRBV28 and TRBJ2-7, reads DVKVTQSSRYLVKRTGEKVFLECVQDMDHENMFWYRQDPGLGLRLIYFSYDVKMKEKGDIPEGYSVSREKKERFSLILESASTNQTSMYLCASSSPGLGREQYFGPGTRLTVT.